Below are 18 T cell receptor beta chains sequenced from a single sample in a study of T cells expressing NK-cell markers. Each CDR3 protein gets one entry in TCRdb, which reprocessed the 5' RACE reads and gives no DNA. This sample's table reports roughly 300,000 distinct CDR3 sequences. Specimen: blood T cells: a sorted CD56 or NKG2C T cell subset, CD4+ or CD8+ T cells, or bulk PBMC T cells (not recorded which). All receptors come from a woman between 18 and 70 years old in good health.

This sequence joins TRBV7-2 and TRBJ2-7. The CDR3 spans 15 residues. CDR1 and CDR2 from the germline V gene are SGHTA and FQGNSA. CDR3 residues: CASSSRQSRVYEQYF.

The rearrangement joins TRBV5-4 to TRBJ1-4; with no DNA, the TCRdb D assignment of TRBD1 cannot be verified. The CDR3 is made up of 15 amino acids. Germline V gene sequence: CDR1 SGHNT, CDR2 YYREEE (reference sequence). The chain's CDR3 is CASRRAGTENEKLFF.

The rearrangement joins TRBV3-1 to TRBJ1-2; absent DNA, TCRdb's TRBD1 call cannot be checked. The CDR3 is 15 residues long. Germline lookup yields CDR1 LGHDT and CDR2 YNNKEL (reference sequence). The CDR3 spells CASSQGRTGSYGYTF.

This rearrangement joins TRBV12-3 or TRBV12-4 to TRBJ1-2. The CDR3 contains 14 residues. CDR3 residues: CASSRTRADYGYTF.

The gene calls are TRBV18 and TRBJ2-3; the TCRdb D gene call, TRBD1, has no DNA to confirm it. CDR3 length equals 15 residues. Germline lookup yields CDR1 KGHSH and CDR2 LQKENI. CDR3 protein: CASSLSGHRADTQYF.

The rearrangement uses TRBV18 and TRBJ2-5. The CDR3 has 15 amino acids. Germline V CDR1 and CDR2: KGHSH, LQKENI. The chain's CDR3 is CASSPPGLDRETQYF.

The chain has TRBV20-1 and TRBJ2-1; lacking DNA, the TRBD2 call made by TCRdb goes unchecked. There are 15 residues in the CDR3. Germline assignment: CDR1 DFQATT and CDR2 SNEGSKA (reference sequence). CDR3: CSADKRERTYNEQFF.

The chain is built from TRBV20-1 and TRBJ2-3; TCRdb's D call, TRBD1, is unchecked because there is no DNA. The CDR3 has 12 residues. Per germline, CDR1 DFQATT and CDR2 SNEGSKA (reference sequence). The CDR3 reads CSAPLGTGGWYF.

CDR3 amino acids: CSAAQAANTGELFF. V usage is TRBV20-1 and J usage is TRBJ2-2. The CDR3 spans 14 residues. The germline CDR1 and CDR2 sequences are DFQATT and SNEGSKA (reference sequence).

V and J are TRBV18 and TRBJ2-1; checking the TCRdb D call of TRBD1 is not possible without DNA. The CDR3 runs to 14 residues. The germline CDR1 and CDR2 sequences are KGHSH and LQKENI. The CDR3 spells CASSRGQTYNEQFF.

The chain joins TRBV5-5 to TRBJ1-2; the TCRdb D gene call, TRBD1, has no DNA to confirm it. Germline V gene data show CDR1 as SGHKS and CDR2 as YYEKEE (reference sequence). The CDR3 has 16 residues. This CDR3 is CASSLAPGQKAYGYTF.

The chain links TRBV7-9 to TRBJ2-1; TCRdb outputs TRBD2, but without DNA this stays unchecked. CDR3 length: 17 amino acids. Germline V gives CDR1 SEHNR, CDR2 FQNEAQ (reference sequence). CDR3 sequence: CASVPAGALGSYSEQFF.

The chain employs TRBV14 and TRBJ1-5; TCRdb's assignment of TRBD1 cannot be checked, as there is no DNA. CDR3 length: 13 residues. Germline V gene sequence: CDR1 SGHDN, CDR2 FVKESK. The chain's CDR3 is CASSQDRGQPQHF.

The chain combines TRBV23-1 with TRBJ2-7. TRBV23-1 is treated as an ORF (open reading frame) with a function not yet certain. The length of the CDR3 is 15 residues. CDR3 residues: CASSHLGFGTYEQYF.

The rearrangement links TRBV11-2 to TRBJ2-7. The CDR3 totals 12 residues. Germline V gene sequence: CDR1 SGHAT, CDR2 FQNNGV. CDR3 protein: CASSVRRYEQYF. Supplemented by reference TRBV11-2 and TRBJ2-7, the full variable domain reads EAGVAQSPRYKIIEKRQSVAFWCNPISGHATLYWYQQILGQGPKLLIQFQNNGVVDDSQLPKDRFSAERLKGVDSTLKIQPAKLEDSAVYLCASSVRRYEQYFGPGTRLTVT.

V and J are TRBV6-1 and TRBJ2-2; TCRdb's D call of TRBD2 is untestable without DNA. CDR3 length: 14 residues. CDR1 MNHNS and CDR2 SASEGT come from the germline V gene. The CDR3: CATLRAPNTGELFF.

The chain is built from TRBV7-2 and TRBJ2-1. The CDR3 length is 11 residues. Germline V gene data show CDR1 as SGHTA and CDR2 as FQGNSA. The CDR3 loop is CASSYFEEQFF.

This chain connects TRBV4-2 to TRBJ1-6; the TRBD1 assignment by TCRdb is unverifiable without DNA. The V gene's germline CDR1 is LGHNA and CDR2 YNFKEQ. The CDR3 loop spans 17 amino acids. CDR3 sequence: CASSPQGGQGNFSPLHF.